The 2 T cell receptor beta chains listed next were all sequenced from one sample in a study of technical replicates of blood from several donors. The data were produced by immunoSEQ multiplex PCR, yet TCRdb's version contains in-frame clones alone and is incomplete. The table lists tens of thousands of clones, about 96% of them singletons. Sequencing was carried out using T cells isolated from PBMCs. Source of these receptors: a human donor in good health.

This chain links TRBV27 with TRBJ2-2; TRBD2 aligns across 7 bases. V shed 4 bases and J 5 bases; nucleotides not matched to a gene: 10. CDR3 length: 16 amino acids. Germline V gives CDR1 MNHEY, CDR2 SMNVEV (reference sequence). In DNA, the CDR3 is TGTGCCAGCAGTTCTGTGGGCGGGAGTATTACCGGGGAGCTGTTTTTT. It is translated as CASSSVGGSITGELFF.

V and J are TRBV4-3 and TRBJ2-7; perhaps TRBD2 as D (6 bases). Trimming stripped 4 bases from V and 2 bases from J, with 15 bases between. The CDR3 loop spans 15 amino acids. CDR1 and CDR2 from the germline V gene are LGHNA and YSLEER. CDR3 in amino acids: CASSPWVSGTYEQYF. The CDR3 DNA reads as TGCGCCAGCAGCCCGTGGGTTAGCGGTACCTACGAGCAGTACTTC.